The 16 T cell receptor beta chains given below trace back to one sample, sequenced in a study of T-cell memory formation after mild COVID-19 (dated by TCRdb to about 2021). The library was produced with 5' RACE. Sequencing took place on an Illumina NovaSeq 6000. The public reads were reanalyzed by TCRdb: fastp trimming at Q25, MiXCR alignment, in-frame beta chains only. Rows are unified per CDR3 protein, each entry keeping the most common DNA and genes. For this sample the table gives about 110,000 distinct CDR3 sequences, of which 15% to 20% were detected only once. Clones ranked in the top ten supply 25% to 30% of the sample. The specimen was PBMCs or a T cell subset sorted from them (not recorded which). Receptors were obtained from an adult woman who had mild COVID-19 (a few samples of this study predate the infection). The sample titles of this study are shuffled in the database, so cell type and time point are left out; the donor was told from shared clones.

As DNA, the CDR3 is TGTGCCAGCAGCTCGGGACTAGTCTCCTACGAGCAGTACTTC. This codes for CASSSGLVSYEQYF. This chain joins TRBV7-8 and TRBJ2-7, with 8 positions matching TRBD2. This CDR3 is built from 14 residues. Per the germline V gene, CDR1 is SGHVS and CDR2 is FQNEAQ. Losses at the gene ends were 4 bases for V and 0 bases for J; bases not matched to a gene: 2.

V gene TRBV27 combines with J gene TRBJ2-7; TRBD2 matches at 9 bases. Germline loops: CDR1 MNHEY, CDR2 SMNVEV (reference sequence). V lost 4 bases and J lost 2; bases outside the gene matches: 9. This CDR3 has 16 amino acids. This chain's CDR3 is CASSSRWRGGPYEQYF. DNA for the CDR3: TGTGCCAGCAGTTCCCGGTGGCGGGGGGGACCCTACGAGCAGTACTTC.

This clonotype showed up just a few times. The rearrangement links TRBV10-3 to TRBJ2-5, with 13 bases identical to TRBD2. The CDR3 is made up of 15 amino acids. Per germline, CDR1 ENHRY and CDR2 SYGVKD. The trim removed 6 bases at V and 4 bases at J, leaving 5 bases unmatched. DNA of the CDR3: TGTGCCATCAGGGACGGACTAGCGGGAGTAGAGACCCAGTACTTC. Protein: CAIRDGLAGVETQYF.

This clonotype was detected a few times. The CDR3 nucleotides are TGCGCCAGCAGCTGGACAGGGATGAACACTGAAGCTTTCTTT. Translating it yields CASSWTGMNTEAFF. The rearrangement links TRBV5-1 to TRBJ1-1; TRBD1 agrees at 8 bases. Unmatched junction bases numbered 1, after V lost 3 bases and J lost 0 bases. CDR3 length: 14 amino acids. Per germline, CDR1 SGHRS and CDR2 YFSETQ. The full variable domain, in which reference TRBV5-1 and TRBJ1-1 provide the parts outside the CDR3, is KAGVTQTPRYLIKTRGQQVTLSCSPISGHRSVSWYQQTPGQGLQFLFEYFSETQRNKGNFPGRFSGRQFSNSRSEMNVSTLELGDSALYLCASSWTGMNTEAFFGQGTRLTVV.

This clonotype was observed a few times. The limits of the CDR3 on the DNA are not certain, so only TCRdb's listed CDR3 is given. The chain couples TRBV30 to TRBJ2-2; TRBD1 is the table's D call, not checked against the DNA. The CDR3 is 19 residues long, ends included. The germline V gene has CDR1 GTSNPN and CDR2 SVGIG (reference sequence). Here the CDR3 reads CAWSVIWLVGGEHRGAVFF.

This clonotype was observed a handful of times. The CDR3 loop is CASSIIEAGAVTDTQYF. As DNA, the CDR3 is TGTGCCAGCAGCATTATTGAAGCGGGAGCGGTAACAGATACGCAGTATTTT. This chain joins TRBV7-9 and TRBJ2-3, with 8 bases lining up with TRBD2. Germline CDR1 is SEHNR and CDR2 is FQNEAQ (reference sequence). V shed 5 bases and J 3 bases; nucleotides not matched to a gene: 13. This CDR3 region has 17 residues.

V gene TRBV18 combines with J gene TRBJ1-1, with D possibly TRBD1 on 5 matching bases. There are 12 residues in the CDR3. V lost 6 bases, J lost 4 bases, and 9 bases lay in between. Germline values: CDR1 KGHSH, CDR2 LQKENI. CDR3 residues: CASSRGGTEAFF. The CDR3 DNA reads as TGTGCCAGCTCCCGTGGGGGCACTGAAGCTTTCTTT.

This clonotype was observed a handful of times. The chain combines TRBV4-1 with TRBJ2-1; a weak D match, TRBD2 (6 bases). The germline gives CDR1 MGHRA, CDR2 YSYEKL. This CDR3 contains 14 residues. V was clipped by 10 bases and J by 9 bases, with 22 bases between them. This chain's CDR3 is CATAFSGVEGEQFF. CDR3 coding DNA: TGCGCCACGGCGTTCTCGGGGGTCGAGGGTGAGCAGTTCTTC.

This clonotype was seen a few times. The chain recombines TRBV7-8 with TRBJ1-3; D possibly corresponds to TRBD1 (5 bases). CDR1 is SGHVS, CDR2 FQNEAQ, per germline. Between the trimmed V and J ends, which lost 5 bases and 3 bases, there was a span of 17 bases. This CDR3 comprises 16 residues. As DNA, the CDR3 is TGTGCCAGCAGCCAGCGTTACCAGGGAGATGGAAACACCATATATTTT. Translated: CASSQRYQGDGNTIYF.

The CDR3 region is CASSSRDPDSYEQYF. The CDR3 DNA reads TGTGCCAGCAGCAGCCGGGACCCCGACTCCTACGAGCAGTACTTC. The rearrangement joins TRBV11-3 to TRBJ2-7; D might be TRBD1 or TRBD2, each matching 5 bases. Trimming left V 5 bases short and J 0 bases short, with 14 bases between. Germline V gene sequence: CDR1 SGHNT, CDR2 YENEEA. The CDR3 sequence is 15 residues long. Filled out from reference TRBV11-3 and TRBJ2-7, the complete variable domain reads EAGVVQSPRYKIIEKKQPVAFWCNPISGHNTLYWYLQNLGQGPELLIRYENEEAVDDSQLPKDRFSAERLKGVDSTLKIQPAELGDSAVYLCASSSRDPDSYEQYFGPGTRLTVT.

The chain uses TRBV9 and TRBJ2-7, with D possibly called TRBD1 or TRBD2 (5 bases each). V lost 0 bases, J lost 3 bases, and 10 bases lay in between. CDR1 and CDR2 (germline): SGDLS, YYNGEE. CDR3 length equals 14 residues. The DNA for the CDR3 is TGTGCCAGCAGCGTAGGGGACGCCAACTACGAGCAGTACTTC. Translation gives CASSVGDANYEQYF.

This chain joins TRBV7-6 and TRBJ2-3, with no clear D. V was trimmed by 5 bases and J by 6 bases, leaving 24 bases between them. The CDR3 has 17 amino acids. CDR1 is SGHVS, CDR2 FNYEAQ, per germline. The CDR3 DNA is TGTGCCAGCAGCCCCGTTGCCCTGGGTTATATCCGGGATACGCAGTATTTT. This encodes CASSPVALGYIRDTQYF.

This clonotype was picked up many times. The rearrangement joins TRBV3-1 to TRBJ2-2; a weak D match, TRBD2 (5 bases). V gave up 4 bases and J gave up 7 bases, with 16 bases separating them. This CDR3 is 15 amino acids long. Per the germline V gene, CDR1 is LGHDT and CDR2 is YNNKEL (reference sequence). Here the CDR3 reads CASSLGSGEHGELFF. CDR3 nucleotide sequence: TGTGCCAGCAGCCTTGGGAGTGGGGAACACGGGGAGCTGTTTTTT.

The CDR3: CASTDRDIALDTQYF. Here the CDR3 DNA reads TGTGCCAGTACGGACCGGGACATAGCATTGGATACGCAGTATTTT. This chain connects TRBV19 to TRBJ2-3; D is possibly TRBD1 (6 bases). The germline V and J ends were trimmed by 7 bases and 6 bases, with 20 bases remaining between them. Germline V gene data show CDR1 as LNHDA and CDR2 as SQIVND (reference sequence). The CDR3 totals 15 residues.

The chain has TRBV7-6 and TRBJ2-1; tentative D call: TRBD1 (5 bases). This CDR3 has 14 residues. CDR1 and CDR2 from the germline V gene are SGHVS and FNYEAQ. Trimming stripped 4 bases from V and 10 bases from J, with 17 bases between. The CDR3 DNA reads TGTGCCAGCAGCTCAACTATGGGGCTAGACGAGCAGTTCTTC. Translating gives CASSSTMGLDEQFF.

The chain recombines TRBV11-2 with TRBJ2-3; TRBD2 matches 10 bases. Per germline, CDR1 SGHAT and CDR2 FQNNGV. This CDR3 comprises 18 residues. With 4 bases clipped from V and 1 base from J, the junction kept 11 bases outside the gene matches. The CDR3 is CASSSRTWTSGRTDTQYF. CDR3 bases: TGTGCCAGCAGCTCAAGAACATGGACTAGCGGTCGCACAGATACGCAGTATTTT.